In its sample, the clone carrying this TCR beta chain was seen many times. Antigen: not known. This sample was included in a study of human T cells and chemical hapten exposure. At the level of the study: Alopecia universalis, totalis or areata was present in patients who were mostly female. Study-level findings and limits: Alopecia in the donors means their immune response may deviate from healthy people's.

Time point given: patch test 2, 6 weeks after DPC sensitization. The treatment is: therapeutic diphenylcyclopropenone sensitization with weekly scalp DPC. Using its own MiXCR run on the RACE reads, TCRdb lists one record per CDR3 protein. The data contain more than 110,000 distinct CDR3 sequences, approximately 12% of them singletons. This TCR was recovered from a woman between 45 and 60 years old with alopecia areata. Some clones in this sample may be carry-over from other donors' samples. This specimen was whole blood, taken in connection with sensitization to the hapten diphenylcyclopropenone (DPC).

In nucleotides, the CDR3 is TGTGCCAGCAGTTTACGGTACACTGAAGCTTTCTTT. Its protein is CASSLRYTEAFF. The chain carries TRBV12-3 or TRBV12-4 and TRBJ1-1; D not resolved. Trimming left V 2 bases short and J 3 bases short, with 4 bases between. The CDR3 sequence is 12 residues long.